This TCR beta chain emerged from a study of T cells in tuberculosis. Overall study: Within 7 days of starting treatment, or before, PBMC were stored.

Time point reported: new active TB diagnosis, blood taken before or within 7 days of starting treatment. Each clinical donor contributed on average about 100,000 T cells from unsorted cryopreserved PBMC. Assay used: immunoSEQ multiplex PCR; TCRdb lists only in-frame clones, some missing. The sample contains around 30,000 clones, 80% to 95% of which appear only once. With 3 bases clipped from V and 8 bases from J, the junction kept 9 bases outside the gene matches. Germline loops: CDR1 MNHEY, CDR2 SMNVEV (reference sequence). This CDR3 comprises 16 residues. The material was PBMCs, obtained at tuberculosis diagnosis. This receptor was obtained from an adult with tuberculosis. The J gene is TRBJ1-6, the V gene TRBV27, with 8 bases matching TRBD1. Written as DNA, the CDR3 is TGTGCCAGCAGTTTGGTACAGGGGGAGGTACATTCACCCCTCCACTTT. Its translation: CASSLVQGEVHSPLHF.